Below are 20 T cell receptor beta chains sequenced from a single sample in a study of T-cell reconstitution after alpha-beta-depleted transplantation in children. Researchers prepared the TCRbeta library using unique molecular identifiers, the study reports. One entry per CDR3 protein results from TCRdb running MiXCR on the PCR reads. The sample has 200,000 to 300,000 distinct CDR3 sequences, around 12% seen once. The sequences come from PBMCs from the stem cell graft donor, collected from the stem cell graft. All receptors come from a human donor who donated a stem cell graft to a child with acute lymphoblastic leukemia.

This clonotype was counted between two and nine times. The chain employs TRBV6-5 and TRBJ1-6, with a tentative D call TRBD1 (6 bases). V was shortened by 2 bases and J by 10 bases, with 15 bases between the two germline ends. The CDR3 has 15 residues. Germline CDR1 reads MNHEY; CDR2 reads SVGAGI. In DNA form, the CDR3 reads TGTGCCAGCAGTTACCAGGGGCGCCAGGGATCACCCCTCCACTTT. Amino acid sequence: CASSYQGRQGSPLHF.

Many counts were recorded for this clonotype. The rearrangement links TRBV7-2 to TRBJ2-1, with TRBD2 as a possible D gene (6 bases). CDR1 and CDR2 (germline): SGHTA, FQGNSA. CDR3 length: 14 residues. Trimming removed 3 bases at V and 5 bases at J, with 11 bases between. CDR3 sequence: CASSLGTFNNEQFF. For the CDR3, the DNA is TGTGCCAGCAGCTTGGGGACTTTTAACAATGAGCAGTTCTTC. Combining the CDR3 with reference TRBV7-2 and TRBJ2-1 gives the whole variable domain GAGVSQSPSNKVTEKGKDVELRCDPISGHTALYWYRQSLGQGLEFLIYFQGNSAPDKSGLPSDRFSAERTGGSVSTLTIQRTQQEDSAVYLCASSLGTFNNEQFFGPGTRLTVL.

This clonotype appeared many times. J is TRBJ1-6 and V is TRBV5-1; weak D call: TRBD1 (5 bases). Germline V gene data show CDR1 as SGHRS and CDR2 as YFSETQ. This CDR3 spans 15 amino acids. V was pared by 4 bases and J by 9 bases, with 17 bases between. Here the CDR3 reads CASSQNGGSVSPLHF. In DNA, the CDR3 is TGCGCCAGCAGCCAGAACGGGGGGTCGGTTTCACCCCTCCACTTT.

This clonotype appeared many times. The rearrangement links TRBV5-1 to TRBJ2-7; D is perhaps TRBD1 (6 bases). The CDR3 length is 14 residues. The germline V and J ends were trimmed by 5 bases and 3 bases, with 15 bases remaining between them. The germline V gene encodes CDR1 SGHRS and CDR2 YFSETQ. CDR3 coding DNA: TGCGCCAGCAGGTTCAATTCAGGGGTCTACGAGCAGTACTTC. It yields the protein CASRFNSGVYEQYF.

This clonotype has at least ten counts. This chain links TRBV18 with TRBJ1-1; the D gene is possibly TRBD1 (6 bases). Germline V gives CDR1 KGHSH, CDR2 LQKENI. Between the trimmed V and J ends, which lost 3 bases and 3 bases, there was a span of 8 bases. The CDR3 is made up of 13 amino acids. The CDR3 nucleotides are TGTGCCAGCTCACCGAACAGGGACACTGAAGCTTTCTTT. Protein: CASSPNRDTEAFF.

This clonotype was seen ten or more times. This chain joins TRBV4-3 and TRBJ1-1, with D perhaps matching TRBD1 (5 bases). The CDR3 runs to 14 residues. Deletions cut 0 bases from V and 4 bases from J, with 9 bases between. Germline V gene lookup returns CDR1 LGHNA and CDR2 YSLEER. The CDR3 sequence: CASSQDAGGTEAFF. DNA of the CDR3: TGCGCCAGCAGCCAAGATGCGGGGGGCACTGAAGCTTTCTTT.

This clonotype was picked up many times. The chain is built from TRBV12-3 or TRBV12-4 and TRBJ1-4; TRBD1 agrees at 10 bases. With V trimmed by 4 bases and J by 7 bases, 3 bases remained unmatched. The CDR3 covers 14 residues. CDR3 sequence: CASSWTGGTEKLFF. CDR3 nucleotide sequence: TGTGCCAGCAGTTGGACAGGGGGTACTGAAAAACTGTTTTTT.

This clonotype came up once. The chain employs TRBV11-2 and TRBJ1-4; possibly TRBD1 for D (5 bases). The CDR3 totals 15 residues. Germline V CDR1 and CDR2: SGHAT, FQNNGV. Trimming took off 0 bases at V and 4 bases at J, with 9 bases between the two ends. CDR3 nucleotide sequence: TGTGCCAGCAGCTTAGATCGGGGCCTTAATGAAAAACTGTTTTTT. It specifies CASSLDRGLNEKLFF.

This clonotype was recorded at least ten times. This chain joins TRBV7-9 and TRBJ2-1; the match to TRBD1 covers 11 bases. This CDR3 comprises 16 residues. Germline loops: CDR1 SEHNR, CDR2 FQNEAQ (reference sequence). J was trimmed by 3 bases and V by 5 bases; bases with no gene match: 6. The CDR3 sequence: CASSPRDRGVYNEQFF. In DNA form, the CDR3 reads TGTGCCAGCAGCCCGCGGGACAGGGGGGTCTACAATGAGCAGTTCTTC.

The chain is built from TRBV7-9 and TRBJ1-2, with D possibly being TRBD1 (5 bases). V shed 2 bases and J shed 7 bases, with 14 bases lying between them. Germline CDR1 is SEHNR and CDR2 is FQNEAQ (reference sequence). The CDR3 sequence is 14 residues long. The CDR3 region is CASSLRDPGGGYTF. The CDR3 nucleotides are TGTGCCAGCAGCTTACGGGACCCAGGAGGTGGCTACACCTTC.

A note on this clonotype: A read error is possible here, since a much larger clone lies one base away. The V and J genes are TRBV29-1 and TRBJ1-4; D unresolved. The V gene lost 3 bases and the J gene lost 8 bases, with 7 bases spanning the gap. The CDR3 is 11 residues long. Germline V gives CDR1 SQVTM, CDR2 ANQGSEA. CDR3 DNA sequence: TGCAGCGTTGAGGTTAGGGAAAAACTGTTTTTT. Its protein is CSVEVREKLFF.

The table lists this clonotype with many counts. CDR3 sequence (DNA): TGCAGTGTCCTGAACACTGAAGCTTTCTTT. As protein: CSVLNTEAFF. The J gene is TRBJ1-1, the V gene TRBV20-1; D unresolved. Germline CDR1 reads DFQATT; CDR2 reads SNEGSKA (reference sequence). Between the trimmed V and J ends, which lost 7 bases and 0 bases, there was a span of 3 bases. CDR3 length: 10 residues.

Ten or more counts support this clonotype. The genes are TRBV5-5 and TRBJ1-1, with a possible D match to TRBD1 (5 bases). Trimming left V 0 bases short and J 6 bases short, with 9 bases between. This CDR3 comprises 13 residues. The V gene's germline CDR1 is SGHKS and CDR2 YYEKEE (reference sequence). The CDR3 here is CASSLGGKPEAFF. CDR3 nucleotide sequence: TGTGCCAGCAGCTTGGGGGGGAAGCCTGAAGCTTTCTTT.

This clonotype was detected ten times or more. The chain recombines TRBV10-3 with TRBJ2-1; D uncertain. V shed 5 bases and J shed 6 bases, with 11 bases lying between them. The germline V gene encodes CDR1 ENHRY and CDR2 SYGVKD. This CDR3 contains 13 residues. The chain's CDR3 is CAISPGPLNEQFF. DNA for the CDR3: TGTGCCATCAGTCCCGGACCCCTCAATGAGCAGTTCTTC.

The CDR3, as DNA: TGTGCCAGCAGCTTAGAGGGAAATGAAAAACTGTTTTTT. Residues: CASSLEGNEKLFF. The chain recombines TRBV7-2 with TRBJ1-4; no firm D call. Germline CDR1 SGHTA, CDR2 FQGNSA. The CDR3 has 13 residues. Deletions cut 1 base from V and 5 bases from J, with 5 bases between.

This clonotype was detected ten times or more. The CDR3 loop is CASSQVMGLVHEQYF. CDR3 in DNA: TGTGCCAGCAGCCAAGTCATGGGTTTGGTCCACGAGCAGTACTTC. This chain joins TRBV4-2 and TRBJ2-7; D is undetermined. V was trimmed by 1 base and J by 5 bases, leaving 15 bases between them. The CDR3 is 15 residues long. CDR1 and CDR2 from the germline V gene are LGHNA and YNFKEQ.

In its sample, this clonotype was seen many times. The chain employs TRBV7-2 and TRBJ1-2, with 9 bases aligning to TRBD1. CDR1 and CDR2 (germline): SGHTA, FQGNSA. There are 14 residues in the CDR3. Germline trimming cut 0 bases from V and 8 bases from J; bases unmatched to any gene: 4. The CDR3 sequence: CASSLAGTGHGYTF. The CDR3 bases are TGTGCCAGCAGCTTAGCTGGGACAGGGCACGGCTACACCTTC. Drawing the rest from reference TRBV7-2 and TRBJ1-2, the complete variable domain is GAGVSQSPSNKVTEKGKDVELRCDPISGHTALYWYRQSLGQGLEFLIYFQGNSAPDKSGLPSDRFSAERTGGSVSTLTIQRTQQEDSAVYLCASSLAGTGHGYTFGSGTRLTVV.

This clonotype showed up many times. The rearrangement joins TRBV30 to TRBJ2-1, with D perhaps TRBD2 (5 bases). The germline gives CDR1 GTSNPN, CDR2 SVGIG (reference sequence). The CDR3 covers 14 residues. V was clipped by 5 bases and J by 0 bases, with 11 bases between them. The CDR3 coding sequence is TGTGCCTGGGCGACGGGGAGCTCCTACAATGAGCAGTTCTTC. Translated: CAWATGSSYNEQFF.

The V gene is TRBV12-3 or TRBV12-4, the J gene TRBJ1-1; 9 bases line up with TRBD1. The CDR3 has 13 amino acids. Unmatched junction bases numbered 5, after V lost 5 bases and J lost 7 bases. DNA for the CDR3: TGTGCCAGCAGTCTCGGACAGGGGCGTGAAGCTTTCTTT. It yields the protein CASSLGQGREAFF.

This clonotype was detected many times. This chain joins TRBV10-3 and TRBJ1-1, with D hard to call. Trimming removed 4 bases from V and 0 bases from J, with 6 bases in between. The germline gives CDR1 ENHRY, CDR2 SYGVKD. The CDR3 spans 13 residues. CDR3 loop: CAISVGMNTEAFF. The CDR3 coding sequence is TGTGCCATCAGTGTTGGCATGAACACTGAAGCTTTCTTT.